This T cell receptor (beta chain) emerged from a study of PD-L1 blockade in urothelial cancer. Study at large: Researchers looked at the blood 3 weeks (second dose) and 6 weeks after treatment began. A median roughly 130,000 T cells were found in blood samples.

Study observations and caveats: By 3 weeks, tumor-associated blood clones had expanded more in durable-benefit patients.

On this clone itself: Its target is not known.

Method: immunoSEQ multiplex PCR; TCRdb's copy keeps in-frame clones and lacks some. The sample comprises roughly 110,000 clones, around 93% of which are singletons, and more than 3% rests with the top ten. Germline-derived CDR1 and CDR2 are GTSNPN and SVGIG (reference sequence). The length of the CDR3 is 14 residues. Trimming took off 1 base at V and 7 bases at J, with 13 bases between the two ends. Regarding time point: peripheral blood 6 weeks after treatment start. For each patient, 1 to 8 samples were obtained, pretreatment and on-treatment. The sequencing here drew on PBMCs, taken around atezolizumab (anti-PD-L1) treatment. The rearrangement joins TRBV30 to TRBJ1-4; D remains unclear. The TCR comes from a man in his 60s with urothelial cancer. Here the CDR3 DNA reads TGTGCCTGGAGTGAGGCTTCGCGGTTTGAAAAACTGTTTTTT. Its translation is CAWSEASRFEKLFF.